This TCR beta chain emerged from a study of cytomegalovirus exposure and HLA in healthy donors. Overall study context: According to later analysis, the same platform produced the 120 or so validation and 666 first-cohort repertoires.

Some clones are missing from TCRdb's copy, which holds only in-frame ones; the method was immunoSEQ multiplex PCR. In the table there are some 140,000 clones, approximately 82% of which are singletons. Germline V gives CDR1 MGHRA, CDR2 YSYEKL. The CDR3 consists of 18 residues. J lost 0 bases, V lost 1 base, and 5 bases had no gene match. As concerns this clone: Antigen: not known.

Study-wide points: The authors enumerated roughly 180 TCR beta chains as linked to cytomegalovirus. In vitro work confirmed that a few CMV-associated chains recognize CMV antigens. In the roughly 130 validation repertoires, a later analysis found that first-cohort TCR clusters tended to co-occur.

The rearrangement links TRBV4-1 to TRBJ2-7; TRBD2 aligns across 14 bases. The origin of this receptor is a man aged 25-40 years in good health and CMV-seropositive. Source material: PBMCs. The CDR3 spells CASSQGTSGRRSSYEQYF. In DNA, the CDR3 is TGCGCCAGCAGCCAAGGGACTAGCGGGAGGAGAAGCTCCTACGAGCAGTACTTC.